The present T cell receptor beta chain was sequenced within a study of T cells in Graves' hyperthyroidism and ophthalmopathy. General study points: Ophthalmopathy, as predicted by the model, came a median about seven months after the prediction. A model using 13 V-J features told ophthalmopathy apart from stable hyperthyroidism.

On this clonotype itself: As yet, its antigen is unknown.

No progression to ophthalmopathy during 18 months of follow-up defined stable disease. Lactation, pregnancy, other autoimmune disease or uncontrolled infection led to exclusion of patients. V lost 7 bases and J lost 11, with 14 bases in between. Germline V gene lookup returns CDR1 SQVTM and CDR2 ANQGSEA. CDR3 length: 10 residues. Amplification yielded TCR beta CDR3 regions, with RNA transcripts as the source. Initially, a first-round RT-PCR of the TCR CDR3 employed the HTBI primer set. Each CDR3 protein is one row after TCRdb ran MiXCR on the multiplex PCR reads. This table has about 740,000 distinct CDR3 sequences, about 15% appearing once.

The receptor's source is a woman aged 18-35 years with Graves' hyperthyroidism. V gene TRBV29-1 combines with J gene TRBJ2-5; possibly TRBD2 for D (6 bases). Specimen: blood. The CDR3 here is CSARGEIQYF. As DNA, the CDR3 is TGCAGCGCTCGCGGGGAGATACAGTACTTC.